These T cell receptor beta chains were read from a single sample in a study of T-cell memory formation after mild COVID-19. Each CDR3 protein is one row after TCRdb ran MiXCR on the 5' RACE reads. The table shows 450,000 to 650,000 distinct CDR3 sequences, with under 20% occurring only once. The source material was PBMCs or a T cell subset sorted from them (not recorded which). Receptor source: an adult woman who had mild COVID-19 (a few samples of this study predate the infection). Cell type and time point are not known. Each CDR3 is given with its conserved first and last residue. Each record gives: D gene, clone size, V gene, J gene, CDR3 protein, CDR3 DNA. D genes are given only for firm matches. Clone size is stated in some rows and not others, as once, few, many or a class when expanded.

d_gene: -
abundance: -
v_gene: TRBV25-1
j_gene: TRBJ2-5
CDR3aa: CASSDWGAGETQYF
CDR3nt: TGTGCCAGCAGTGACTGGGGGGCAGGGGAGACCCAGTACTTC

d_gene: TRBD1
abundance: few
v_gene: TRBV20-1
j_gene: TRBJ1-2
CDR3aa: CSARQGAPYGYTF
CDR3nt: TGCAGTGCTAGGCAGGGGGCCCCCTATGGCTACACCTTC

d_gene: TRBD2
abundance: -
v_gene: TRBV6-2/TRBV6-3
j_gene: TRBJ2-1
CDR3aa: CASSRLADLYNEQFF
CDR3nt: TGTGCCAGCAGTCGACTAGCGGACCTGTACAATGAGCAGTTCTTC

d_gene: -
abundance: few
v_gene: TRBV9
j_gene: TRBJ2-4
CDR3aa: CASSVGIAKNIQYF
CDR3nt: TGTGCCAGCAGCGTAGGGATAGCCAAAAACATTCAGTACTTC

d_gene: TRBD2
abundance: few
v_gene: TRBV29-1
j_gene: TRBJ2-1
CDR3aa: CSASGNSGSDEQFF
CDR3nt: TGCAGCGCCTCGGGAAATAGCGGGAGTGATGAGCAGTTCTTC

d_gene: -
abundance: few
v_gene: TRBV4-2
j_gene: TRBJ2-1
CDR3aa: CASSQDFSSGYNEQFF
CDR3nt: TGTGCCAGCAGCCAAGATTTCAGCAGCGGATACAATGAGCAGTTCTTC

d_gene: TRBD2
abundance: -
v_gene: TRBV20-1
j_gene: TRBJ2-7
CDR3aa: CSATTFLGGRDYEQYF
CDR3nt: TGCAGTGCTACGACCTTCCTGGGGGGGAGAGACTACGAGCAGTACTTC

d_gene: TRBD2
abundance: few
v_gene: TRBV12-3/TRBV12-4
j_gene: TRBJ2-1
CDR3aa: CASSLTSAEQFF
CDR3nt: TGTGCCAGCAGTCTTACTAGCGCTGAGCAGTTCTTC

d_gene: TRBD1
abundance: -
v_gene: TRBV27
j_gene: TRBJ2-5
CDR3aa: CASSWTGQETQYF
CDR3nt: TGTGCCAGCAGTTGGACAGGTCAAGAGACCCAGTACTTC

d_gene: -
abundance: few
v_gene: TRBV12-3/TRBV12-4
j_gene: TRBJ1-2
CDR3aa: CASSEQGVYGYTF
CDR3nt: TGTGCCAGCAGTGAACAGGGTGTCTATGGCTACACCTTC

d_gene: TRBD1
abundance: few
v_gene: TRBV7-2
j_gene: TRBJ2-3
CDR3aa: CASSVRTGADTQYF
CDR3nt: TGTGCCAGCAGCGTCAGGACAGGGGCAGATACGCAGTATTTT

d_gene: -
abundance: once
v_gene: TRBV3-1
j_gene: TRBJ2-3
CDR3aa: CASSQDNPSRPNTQYF
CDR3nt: TGTGCCAGCAGCCAAGATAACCCGTCCCGGCCGAATACGCAGTATTTT

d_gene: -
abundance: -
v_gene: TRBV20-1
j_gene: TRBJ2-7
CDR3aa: CSARARRDLRYEQYF
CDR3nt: TGCAGTGCTAGAGCTCGGAGGGACCTAAGGTACGAGCAGTACTTC

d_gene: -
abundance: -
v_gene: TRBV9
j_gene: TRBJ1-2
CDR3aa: CASSSNVYGYTF
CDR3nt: TGTGCCAGCAGCAGCAACGTCTATGGCTACACCTTC

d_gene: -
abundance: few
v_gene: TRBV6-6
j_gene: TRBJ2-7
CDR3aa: CASRTDGPYEQYF
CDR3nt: TGTGCCAGCAGGACTGATGGCCCCTACGAGCAGTACTTC

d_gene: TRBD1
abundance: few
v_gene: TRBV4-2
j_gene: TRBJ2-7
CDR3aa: CASSQGGQAVSEQYF
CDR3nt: TGTGCCAGCAGCCAAGGGGGACAGGCAGTAAGCGAGCAGTACTTC

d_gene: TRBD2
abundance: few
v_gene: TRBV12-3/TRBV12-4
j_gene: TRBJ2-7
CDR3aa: CASSRGLAGGSEQYF
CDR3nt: TGTGCCAGCAGTCGGGGACTAGCGGGAGGTAGCGAGCAGTACTTC

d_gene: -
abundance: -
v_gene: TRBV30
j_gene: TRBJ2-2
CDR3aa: CAVTSTGDAGELFF
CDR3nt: TGTGCCGTGACCTCGACTGGGGACGCCGGGGAGCTGTTTTTT

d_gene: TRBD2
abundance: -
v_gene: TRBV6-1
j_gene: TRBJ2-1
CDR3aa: CASSESLLGGVGKDEQFF
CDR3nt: TGTGCCAGCAGTGAATCACTACTCGGGGGGGTCGGTAAGGATGAGCAGTTCTTC

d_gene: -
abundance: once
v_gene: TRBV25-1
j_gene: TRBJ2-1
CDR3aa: CASSEGAYNEQFF
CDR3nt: TGTGCCAGCAGTGAGGGCGCCTACAATGAGCAGTTCTTC

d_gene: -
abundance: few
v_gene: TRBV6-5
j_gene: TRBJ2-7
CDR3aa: CASSPRDGSSYEQYF
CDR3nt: TGTGCCAGCAGTCCCAGGGACGGGAGCTCCTACGAGCAGTACTTC

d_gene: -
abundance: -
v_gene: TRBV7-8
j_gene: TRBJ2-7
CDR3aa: CASTPTGGSYEQHF
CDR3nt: TGTGCCAGTACGCCGACTGGAGGCTCCTACGAGCAGCACTTC

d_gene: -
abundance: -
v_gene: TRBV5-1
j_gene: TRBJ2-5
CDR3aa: CASSLGQDKGTQYF
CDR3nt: TGCGCCAGCAGCTTGGGGCAGGACAAGGGGACCCAGTACTTC

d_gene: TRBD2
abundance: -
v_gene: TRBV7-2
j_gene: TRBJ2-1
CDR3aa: CASSFARAGGNTYNEQFF
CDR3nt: TGTGCCAGCAGCTTCGCCAGGGCGGGAGGAAACACCTACAATGAGCAGTTCTTC

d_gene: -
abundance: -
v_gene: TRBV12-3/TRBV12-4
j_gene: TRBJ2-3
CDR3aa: CASRRQTRPTDTQYF
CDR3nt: TGTGCCAGCAGGCGGCAGACTAGGCCGACAGATACGCAGTATTTT

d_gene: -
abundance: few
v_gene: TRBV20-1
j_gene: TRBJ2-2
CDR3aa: CSALRGMRAGELFF
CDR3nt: TGCAGTGCTTTGCGGGGCATGAGGGCCGGGGAGCTGTTTTTT

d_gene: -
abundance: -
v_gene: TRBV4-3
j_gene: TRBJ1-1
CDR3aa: CASSPMGGGNTEAFF
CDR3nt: TGCGCCAGCAGCCCGATGGGGGGCGGGAACACTGAAGCTTTCTTT

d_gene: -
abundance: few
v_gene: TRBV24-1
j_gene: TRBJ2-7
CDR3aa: CATSDPKWTAPYEQYF
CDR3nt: TGTGCCACCAGTGACCCGAAGTGGACGGCCCCCTACGAGCAGTACTTC

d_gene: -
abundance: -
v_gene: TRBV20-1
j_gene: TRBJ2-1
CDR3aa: CSARDGTTGNEQFF
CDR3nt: TGCAGTGCTAGAGATGGGACAACGGGCAATGAGCAGTTCTTC

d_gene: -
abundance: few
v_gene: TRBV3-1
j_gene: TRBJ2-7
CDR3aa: CASSQAPLGGAYEQYF
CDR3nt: TGTGCCAGCAGCCAAGCCCCCCTCGGAGGGGCCTACGAGCAGTACTTC

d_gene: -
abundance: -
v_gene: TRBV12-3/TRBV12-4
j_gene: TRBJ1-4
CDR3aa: CASSFRQEEKLFF
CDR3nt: TGTGCCAGCAGTTTCAGGCAGGAAGAAAAACTGTTTTTT

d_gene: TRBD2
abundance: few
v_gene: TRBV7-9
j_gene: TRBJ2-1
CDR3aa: CASSSQIRDYYNEQFF
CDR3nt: TGTGCCAGCAGCTCCCAAATCCGGGACTACTACAATGAGCAGTTCTTC

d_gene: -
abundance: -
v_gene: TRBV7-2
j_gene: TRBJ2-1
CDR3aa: CASSKVRENEQFF
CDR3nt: TGTGCCAGCAGCAAAGTCAGGGAAAATGAGCAGTTCTTC

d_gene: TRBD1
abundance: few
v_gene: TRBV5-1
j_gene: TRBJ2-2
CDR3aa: CASSLDRGRVLGTGELFF
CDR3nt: TGCGCCAGCAGCTTGGACAGGGGGCGCGTACTAGGCACCGGGGAGCTGTTTTTT

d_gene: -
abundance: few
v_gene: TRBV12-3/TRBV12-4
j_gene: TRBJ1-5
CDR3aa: CASSLNRANQPQHF
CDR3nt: TGTGCCAGCAGTCTGAACAGGGCTAATCAGCCCCAGCATTTT

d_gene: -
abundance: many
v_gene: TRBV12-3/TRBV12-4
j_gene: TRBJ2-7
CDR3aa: CASSLTSTYEQYF
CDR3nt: TGTGCCAGCAGTTTAACTAGCACCTACGAGCAGTACTTC

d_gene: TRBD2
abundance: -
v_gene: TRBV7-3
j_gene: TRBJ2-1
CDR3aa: CASSLQVTSGRINEQFF
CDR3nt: TGTGCCAGCAGCTTACAGGTGACTAGCGGGAGGATAAATGAGCAGTTCTTC

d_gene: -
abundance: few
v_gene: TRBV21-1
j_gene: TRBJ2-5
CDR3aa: CASSKRQTQYF
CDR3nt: TGTGCCAGCAGCAAAAGACAGACCCAGTACTTC